This T cell receptor (beta chain) originates from a study of PD-1 blockade in classical Hodgkin lymphoma (dated by TCRdb to about 2020). Regarding the complete study: A peripheral blood immune signature of response to PD-1 blockade in classical Hodgkin lymphoma was defined using TCR beta sequencing and CyTOF.

In the case of this clone: It lacks a known antigen. Base qualities are not provided; no much larger clone lies one nucleotide away.

What the time point label conveys for this sample: newly diagnosed, previously untreated cHL patient sample. As a comparison group for the relapsed/refractory trial patients, PBMCs were sequenced from patients with newly diagnosed, previously untreated classical Hodgkin lymphoma. Peripheral blood was collected in 8 mL Vacutainer Cell Preparation Tubes, from which PBMCs were isolated by centrifugation and then cryopreserved. The Qiagen DNeasy kit was used to extract genomic DNA from unsorted PBMCs and from the negatively selected CD4+ and CD8+ fractions. Using primers that anneal to V and J segments, immunoSEQ multiplex PCR amplified the TCR beta CDR3 regions. Amplification bias was minimized using a synthetic immune receptor repertoire, and residual bias was removed computationally after sequencing. The published analysis was carried out like this. Custom Python scripts were used to quantify repertoire diversity as the Shannon entropy index. The unsorted, CD4+ and CD8+ repertoires were each analyzed separately, with the exception of combined analyses, where CD4+ and CD8+ sequences were merged in silico. TCRdb took this table from immuneACCESS and kept in-frame rearrangements with V and J called. Such tables lack part of the clones; where checked against another copy, unresolved V genes explain under half of the gap, and the rest is unexplained. The D gene and trimming were derived from the DNA, and the V and J assignments and clone size from that table. This sample gives roughly 70,000 clones in total; roughly 92% of them show up just once. Clones ranked in the top ten supply less than 3.5% of the sample.

Taken from the germline V gene (reference sequence), the CDR1 and CDR2 loops are SGHNT and YYREEE. The junction shows trimming of 4 bases on V and 1 base on J, and the gene matches do not reach 10 bases of it. There are 16 amino acids in the CDR3, from cysteine to phenylalanine inclusive. CDR3 DNA only is kept here, 48 bases in frame from base 1. The research as a whole found: The study was limited to a single clinical trial cohort, and causes of repertoire differences, possibly disease activity or prior therapy, remained undefined. Baseline TCR diversity was reported as lower in newly diagnosed patients than in healthy donors, and lower still in relapsed/refractory patients.

Sample: peripheral blood mononuclear cells (PBMCs). This chain is built from TRBV5-4 and TRBJ1-1; TRBD1 lines up with 7 middle nucleotides. The clonotype originates from a human donor with classical Hodgkin lymphoma. The nucleotides read TGTGCCAGCAGCCCTCAAGGAGGGGGCAGGAACACTGAAGCTTTCTTT. This sequence encodes CASSPQGGGRNTEAFF.